The present T cell receptor beta chain was sequenced within a study of chemoradiotherapy in HPV16-positive cancers. Study overall: Candidate HPV-specific clones and shared TCR motifs came from a couple of HPV16-positive patients. Notes on the study in general: Better recurrence-free survival went with HPV-responsive T-cell expansion in HPV16-positive patients. Candidate HPV-specific clones and E7-related TCR motifs grew in tumor during treatment.

On this clone: Its antigen is currently unknown.

Over chemoradiotherapy, repertoires were sampled more than once. Generated by immunoSEQ multiplex PCR, the TCRdb table keeps only in-frame clones and is missing some. The sample records 8,400 or so clones, about 89% being singletons. This receptor was identified in a human donor with HPV-associated anogenital cancer. Sample: blood, taken from a patient who underwent chemoradiotherapy.

The CDR3 region is CSVRGTGGYEQYF. The DNA for the CDR3 is TGCAGCGTTCGAGGCACAGGGGGCTACGAGCAGTACTTC. The chain is built from TRBV29-1 and TRBJ2-7; TRBD1 matches at 8 bases. Germline values: CDR1 SQVTM, CDR2 ANQGSEA. The junction had 6 bases not matched to a gene; V was cut back by 5 bases and J by 3 bases. CDR3 length: 13 residues.